The present entry profiles one T cell receptor beta chain with its context. Original processing notes: How many nucleated cells were present was estimated from reference gene primer amplification. Method: immunoSEQ multiplex PCR; TCRdb's copy keeps in-frame clones and lacks some. V and J calls and clone size are given by that table; D and trimming were obtained from the DNA. The sample consists of roughly 150,000 clones, under 90% of them appearing once. The source of the sample is a study of blood T cell repertoires in COVID-19. Study in general: Acute and convalescent COVID-19 specimens originated in the United States, Italy and Spain. In each case, the material was cDNA or gDNA derived from T cells, B-cell-depleted T cells, or PBMCs.

V lost 7 bases and J lost 5; bases outside the gene matches: 8. CDR1 MDHEN and CDR2 SYDVKM come from the germline V gene. This CDR3 has 13 amino acids. This clonotype originated in a woman of 80 years or more with acute or convalescent COVID-19. Sequenced material: peripheral blood. The rearrangement links TRBV28 to TRBJ2-7; 7 bases fit TRBD1. CDR3 nucleotide sequence: TGTGCCAGCACCAGACAGGGTTACGACGAGCAGTACTTC. It yields the protein CASTRQGYDEQYF.